Each of the 13 T cell receptor beta chains below was sequenced from the same sample in a study of blood T cell repertoires in COVID-19. Using immunoSEQ multiplex PCR, the repertoire was profiled, and TCRdb retains in-frame clones only, with some absent. The table lists 150,000 to 200,000 clones, 88% of them singletons, with around 4.8% in the top ten. Sequencing used peripheral blood. The receptors stem from a human donor in a cohort sampled during active COVID-19.

This chain connects TRBV28 to TRBJ1-3; TRBD1 is a possible D gene (5 bases). The V gene lost 1 base and the J gene lost 4 bases, with 14 bases spanning the gap. Germline lookup yields CDR1 MDHEN and CDR2 SYDVKM. There are 16 residues in the CDR3. The CDR3 loop is CASSLFGQGSGNTIYF. CDR3 in DNA: TGTGCCAGCAGTTTATTTGGGCAGGGATCCGGAAACACCATATATTTT.

The chain has TRBV2 and TRBJ1-5; 8 bases fit TRBD1. The J segment lost 7 bases and the V segment lost 7 bases, leaving 9 bases of the junction unmatched. This CDR3 has 14 residues. Germline values: CDR1 SNHLY, CDR2 FYNNEI. The CDR3, as DNA: TGTGCCAGCACCCTTGACAGGGGTGGCCAGCCCCAGCATTTT. This codes for CASTLDRGGQPQHF.

The chain carries TRBV6-5 and TRBJ2-7, with D possibly being TRBD1 (5 bases). The CDR3 length is 13 residues. The germline CDR1 and CDR2 sequences are MNHEY and SVGAGI. The V gene lost 7 bases and the J gene lost 2 bases, with 12 bases spanning the gap. CDR3 residues: CASTKGVAYEQYF. CDR3 coding DNA: TGTGCCAGCACCAAAGGGGTGGCCTACGAGCAGTACTTC.

The rearrangement links TRBV7-2 to TRBJ2-7; 7 bases match TRBD1. The CDR3 contains 14 residues. The V gene's germline CDR1 is SGHTA and CDR2 FQGNSA. The V gene end was trimmed by 5 bases and the J gene end by 3 bases; junction bases not matched to a gene: 7. As DNA, the CDR3 is TGTGCCAGCAGCCCACAAGGGGACAGCTACGAGCAGTACTTC. Translation: CASSPQGDSYEQYF.

This chain joins TRBV29-1 and TRBJ1-2; D may be TRBD1 (5 bases). CDR3 length equals 12 residues. Germline-derived CDR1 and CDR2 are SQVTM and ANQGSEA. Trimming pared 3 bases from V and 4 bases from J, leaving 9 bases between. CDR3 residues: CSVDLDTYGYTF. CDR3 coding DNA: TGCAGCGTTGATTTGGACACCTATGGCTACACCTTC. The variable domain in full, completed from reference TRBV29-1 and TRBJ1-2, reads SAVISQKPSRDICQRGTSLTIQCQVDSQVTMMFWYRQQPGQSLTLIATANQGSEATYESGFVIDKFPISRPNLTFSTLTVSNMSPEDSSIYLCSVDLDTYGYTFGSGTRLTVV.

The CDR3 DNA reads as TGTGCCAGCAGCCCCGGAGGACAGGGATCGGGGACTGAAGCTTTCTTT. Translating it yields CASSPGGQGSGTEAFF. V gene TRBV3-1 (or the pseudogene TRBV3-2) combines with J gene TRBJ1-1, with TRBD1 matching 8 bases. CDR1 and CDR2 (germline): LGHDT, YNNKEL (reference sequence). The CDR3 runs to 16 residues. V shed 4 bases and J 5 bases; nucleotides not matched to a gene: 12.

The chain joins TRBV6-1 to TRBJ2-7, with D maybe TRBD1 (6 bases). Germline V gene data show CDR1 as MNHNS and CDR2 as SASEGT. The CDR3 runs 16 residues. Trimming removed 2 bases from V and 9 bases from J, with 23 bases in between. DNA of the CDR3: TGTGCCAGCAGTGAATTGATTGGGACATCTTCGTTCTCGCAGTACTTC. Residues: CASSELIGTSSFSQYF.

The chain combines TRBV2 with TRBJ2-7; TRBD1 agrees at 8 bases. The CDR3 is 15 amino acids. V gave up 6 bases and J gave up 6 bases; unmatched junction bases: 13. CDR1 SNHLY and CDR2 FYNNEI come from the germline V gene. The CDR3 nucleotides are TGTGCCAGCAGGGGATACGGACAGGGACTCTCCGAGCAGTACTTC. It encodes CASRGYGQGLSEQYF.

In this sample, this clone turned up a few times. The chain has TRBV5-1 and TRBJ1-3, with D uncertain. CDR3 length equals 16 residues. The germline V gene has CDR1 SGHRS and CDR2 YFSETQ. Trimming pared 0 bases from V and 1 base from J, leaving 11 bases between. In DNA, the CDR3 is TGCGCCAGCAGCTTGGGCGACATAGGTTCTGGAAACACCATATATTTT. Translating gives CASSLGDIGSGNTIYF. The full variable domain, in which reference TRBV5-1 and TRBJ1-3 provide the parts outside the CDR3, is KAGVTQTPRYLIKTRGQQVTLSCSPISGHRSVSWYQQTPGQGLQFLFEYFSETQRNKGNFPGRFSGRQFSNSRSEMNVSTLELGDSALYLCASSLGDIGSGNTIYFGEGSWLTVV.

The gene calls are TRBV5-1 and TRBJ2-5; weak D call: TRBD2 (6 bases). The germline V gene encodes CDR1 SGHRS and CDR2 YFSETQ. V shed 3 bases and J shed 5 bases, with 11 bases lying between them. The CDR3 runs to 13 residues. In nucleotides, the CDR3 is TGCGCCAGCAGCTGGGGCGGGAAGGAGACCCAGTACTTC. Protein sequence: CASSWGGKETQYF.

The chain is built from TRBV6-1 and TRBJ2-3; D unclear. The V end lost 1 base, the J end lost 2 bases, and 10 bases lay between the germline ends. The germline V gene has CDR1 MNHNS and CDR2 SASEGT. This CDR3 is built from 15 residues. The CDR3 spells CASSEGQSPTDTQYF. In DNA, the CDR3 is TGTGCCAGCAGTGAAGGGCAGTCCCCCACAGATACGCAGTATTTT.

This chain connects TRBV12-3 or TRBV12-4 to TRBJ1-5; D is ambiguous. V lost 1 base and J lost 4, with 5 bases in between. The CDR3 sequence is 13 residues long. The CDR3 coding sequence is TGTGCCAGCAGTTTAGACAGAAATCAGCCCCAGCATTTT. Protein sequence: CASSLDRNQPQHF.

The rearrangement joins TRBV19 to TRBJ2-7; 10 positions match TRBD1. CDR3 length equals 15 residues. Germline assignment: CDR1 LNHDA and CDR2 SQIVND (reference sequence). The trim removed 5 bases at V and 7 bases at J, leaving 11 bases unmatched. The CDR3 DNA reads TGTGCCAGTAGTCCCACAAGCCGGACAGGGGGAGAGCAGTACTTC. As protein: CASSPTSRTGGEQYF.